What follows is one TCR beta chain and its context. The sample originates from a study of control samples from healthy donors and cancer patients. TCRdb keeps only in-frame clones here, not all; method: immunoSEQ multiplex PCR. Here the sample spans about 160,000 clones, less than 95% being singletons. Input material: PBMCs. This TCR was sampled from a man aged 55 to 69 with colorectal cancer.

The CDR3 loop is CASSIKINYGYTF. The CDR3 DNA reads TGTGCCAGTAGTATAAAAATTAACTATGGCTACACCTTC. The chain recombines TRBV19 with TRBJ1-2; D remains unclear. The germline V gene has CDR1 LNHDA and CDR2 SQIVND (reference sequence). The CDR3 sequence is 13 residues long. Between the trimmed V and J ends, which lost 2 bases and 1 base, there was a span of 5 bases. Looking up the rest from reference TRBV19 and TRBJ1-2 gives the full variable domain: DGGITQSPKYLFRKEGQNVTLSCEQNLNHDAMYWYRQDPGQGLRLIYYSQIVNDFQKGDIAEGYSVSREKKESFPLTVTSAQKNPTAFYLCASSIKINYGYTFGSGTRLTVV.